The 26 T cell receptor beta chains listed next were all sequenced from one sample in a study of T cell repertoires in cytomegalovirus infection. TCRdb redid the calling of the reads with MiXCR, one entry per CDR3 protein. The sample holds fewer than 300,000 distinct CDR3 sequences, about 25% seen once. Sequencing was done on a sample of PBMCs. These receptors were taken from a human donor in good health (CMV status not recorded). Some clones in this sample may be carry-over from other donors' samples.

The chain recombines TRBV25-1 with TRBJ1-5; no clear D gene. CDR3 size: 13 residues. The germline CDR1 and CDR2 sequences are MGHDK and SYGVNS. Trimming stripped 3 bases from V and 7 bases from J, with 10 bases between. The chain's CDR3 is CASSDTDGQPQHF. DNA for the CDR3: TGTGCCAGCAGTGACACAGACGGACAGCCCCAGCATTTT.

This clonotype was counted only a few times. The V call is TRBV10-3, the J call TRBJ1-2, with D perhaps matching TRBD1 (5 bases). The CDR3 runs to 15 residues. Germline V lookup: CDR1 ENHRY, CDR2 SYGVKD. Deletions cut 3 bases from V and 3 bases from J, with 14 bases between. CDR3 nucleotides: TGTGCCATCAGTGATGAGGGGTCGGGGGACTATGGCTACACCTTC. Translating it yields CAISDEGSGDYGYTF.

CDR3 protein: CSVEDPYSYEQYF. The CDR3 nucleotides read TGCAGCGTTGAAGATCCCTACTCCTACGAGCAGTACTTC. The rearrangement uses TRBV29-1 and TRBJ2-7; D ambiguous. Germline V gives CDR1 SQVTM, CDR2 ANQGSEA. Trimming took 0 bases from V and 0 from J, leaving 6 bases between them. The CDR3 consists of 13 residues.

This clonotype was seen repeatedly, ten times or more. The CDR3 spells CASSLVSAAYNEQFF. The CDR3 coding sequence is TGTGCCAGCAGCTTAGTGTCGGCGGCATACAATGAGCAGTTCTTC. The chain employs TRBV11-3 and TRBJ2-1; D is ambiguous. V shed 1 base and J shed 4 bases, with 11 bases lying between them. The germline gives CDR1 SGHNT, CDR2 YENEEA. This CDR3 region has 15 residues. Full variable domain (outside the CDR3, taken from reference TRBV11-3 and TRBJ2-1): EAGVVQSPRYKIIEKKQPVAFWCNPISGHNTLYWYLQNLGQGPELLIRYENEEAVDDSQLPKDRFSAERLKGVDSTLKIQPAELGDSAVYLCASSLVSAAYNEQFFGPGTRLTVL.

The V and J genes are TRBV20-1 and TRBJ2-7, with TRBD2 as a possible D gene (6 bases). Trimming shortened V by 5 bases and J by 1 base, and 18 bases separated the two germline ends. Germline V lookup: CDR1 DFQATT, CDR2 SNEGSKA (reference sequence). This CDR3 comprises 15 residues. The CDR3 coding sequence is TGCAGTGCTCCTGGAGGAGGGACCTCATCCTACGAGCAGTACTTC. It codes for CSAPGGGTSSYEQYF.

This clonotype has a count of ten or more. The J gene is TRBJ1-6, the V gene TRBV11-2, with 7 bases aligning to TRBD1. CDR1 SGHAT and CDR2 FQNNGV come from the germline V gene. The V and J ends lost 3 bases and 9 bases, in that order; junction bases with no gene match: 5. This CDR3 region has 14 residues. The CDR3 sequence: CASSFGTVFSPLHF. The CDR3 DNA follows: TGTGCCAGCAGCTTCGGGACAGTCTTTTCACCCCTCCACTTT.

This clonotype was recorded at least ten times. This sequence joins TRBV6-1 and TRBJ1-6, with a tentative D call TRBD1 (5 bases). V dropped 4 bases and J dropped 10 bases, with 26 bases sitting between them. Germline assignment: CDR1 MNHNS and CDR2 SASEGT. CDR3 length: 18 residues. The CDR3 is CASSGEAGARAVRSPLHF. The CDR3 DNA sequence: TGTGCCAGCAGTGGGGAGGCCGGCGCCAGGGCCGTAAGATCACCCCTCCACTTT.

V usage is TRBV11-1 and J usage is TRBJ2-3; a weak D match, TRBD2 (5 bases). CDR1 and CDR2 from the germline V gene are SGHAT and FQDESV (reference sequence). CDR3 size: 14 residues. Trimming stripped 6 bases from V and 6 bases from J, with 16 bases between. This CDR3 is CASRPGLLPDTQYF. The CDR3 DNA is TGTGCCAGCAGACCGGGATTATTACCGGATACGCAGTATTTT.

This clonotype was counted between two and nine times. This chain uses TRBV5-1 with TRBJ2-3; 13 bases are shared with TRBD2. The CDR3 sequence is 16 residues long. The V gene's germline CDR1 is SGHRS and CDR2 YFSETQ. V gave up 4 bases and J gave up 2 bases; unmatched junction bases: 4. The CDR3 sequence is CASSTGTSGNTDTQYF. The CDR3 DNA reads TGCGCCAGCAGCACCGGGACTAGCGGGAACACAGATACGCAGTATTTT.

Ten or more counts support this clonotype. The chain uses TRBV12-3 or TRBV12-4 and TRBJ2-1, with 10 bases matching TRBD2. The ends lost 3 bases at V and 0 bases at J; junction bases unmatched: 17. The CDR3 length is 21 residues. The CDR3 bases are TGTGCCAGCAGTTTTGGCCAGCGGGAGGGCCTTTTTTCTCGCTCCTACAATGAGCAGTTCTTC. Protein sequence: CASSFGQREGLFSRSYNEQFF.

This chain links TRBV29-1 with TRBJ1-1; D unresolved. The CDR3 length is 13 residues. Germline-derived CDR1 and CDR2 are SQVTM and ANQGSEA. V lost 0 bases to trimming and J lost 1 base, with 6 bases between them. In DNA, the CDR3 is TGCAGCGTTGAAGAACTTCCGAACACTGAAGCTTTCTTT. Translation: CSVEELPNTEAFF.

This clonotype showed up just a few times. The chain has TRBV11-2 and TRBJ2-1; D gene unclear. The CDR3 totals 15 residues. V was trimmed by 2 bases and J by 2 bases, leaving 10 bases between them. Germline V gene lookup returns CDR1 SGHAT and CDR2 FQNNGV. The DNA of the CDR3 is TGTGCCAGCAGCTTAAGGGCAGAGCCCTACAATGAGCAGTTCTTC. As protein: CASSLRAEPYNEQFF.

This clonotype is labeled medium-sized. The J gene is TRBJ2-1, the V gene TRBV7-2, with D possibly matching TRBD2 (5 bases). The CDR3 has 16 amino acids. The germline V gene encodes CDR1 SGHTA and CDR2 FQGNSA. The V end lost 1 base, the J end lost 7 bases, and 17 bases lay between the germline ends. The CDR3 here is CASSLVSSGIKNEQFF. As DNA, the CDR3 is TGTGCCAGCAGCTTAGTATCCAGCGGAATAAAAAATGAGCAGTTCTTC.

This clonotype was seen at least ten times. The chain uses TRBV7-2 and TRBJ2-7; D remains unclear. Germline CDR1 and CDR2: SGHTA and FQGNSA. Trimming left V 1 base short and J 11 bases short, with 12 bases between. The CDR3 consists of 12 residues. The CDR3 coding sequence is TGTGCCAGCAGCTTAGACCTGGGTCTTAAGTACTTC. It translates to CASSLDLGLKYF.

This clonotype was found a few times. CDR3 amino acids: CASSPGTGNRLYGYTF. The DNA of the CDR3 is TGCGCCAGCAGCCCCGGGACAGGAAACCGACTCTATGGCTACACCTTC. The J gene is TRBJ1-2, the V gene TRBV5-1; 8 positions match TRBD1. Germline values: CDR1 SGHRS, CDR2 YFSETQ. V dropped 4 bases and J dropped 4; count of bases not matched to a gene: 12. The CDR3 spans 16 residues.

This chain connects TRBV19 to TRBJ1-5; a weak D match, TRBD1 (6 bases). CDR1 and CDR2 from the germline V gene are LNHDA and SQIVND (reference sequence). There are 15 residues in the CDR3. The V gene lost 3 bases and the J gene lost 1 base, with 10 bases spanning the gap. DNA for the CDR3: TGTGCCAGTAGTATTCGCGGGACAAGCAATCAGCCCCAGCATTTT. This encodes CASSIRGTSNQPQHF.

Many counts were recorded for this clonotype. The chain couples TRBV7-2 to TRBJ2-2, with TRBD2 matching over 11 bases. The J segment lost 3 bases and the V segment lost 5 bases, leaving 14 bases of the junction unmatched. The germline V gene has CDR1 SGHTA and CDR2 FQGNSA. This CDR3 is built from 19 residues. CDR3 bases: TGTGCCAGCAGCCTCGGCATACTAGCGGGAGAGGTTTACACCGGGGAGCTGTTTTTT. This codes for CASSLGILAGEVYTGELFF.

The gene calls are TRBV10-1 and TRBJ2-2; a weak D match, TRBD2 (6 bases). CDR1 and CDR2 (germline): WNHNN, SYGVQD (reference sequence). This CDR3 region has 13 residues. V dropped 6 bases and J dropped 6 bases, with 11 bases sitting between them. The CDR3 spells CASRGGYSGELFF. Here the CDR3 DNA reads TGCGCCAGCAGGGGAGGATATTCCGGGGAGCTGTTTTTT.

The table lists this clonotype with a count of one. Given the absence of the conserved phenylalanine or tryptophan at the CDR3 end, a read error is likely. The rearrangement uses TRBV20-1 and TRBJ1-5; D remains ambiguous. Looked up from germline, CDR1 is DFQATT and CDR2 is SNEGSKA (reference sequence). Trimming stripped 1 base from V and 7 bases from J, with 17 bases between. The CDR3 has 15 amino acids. The CDR3 DNA follows: TGCAGTGCTAGAGTTGGGGTTAAGGGAGAACAGCCCCAGCATTTA. Amino acid sequence: CSARVGVKGEQPQHL.

The CDR3 loop is CASSLWASGTYEQYF. CDR3 sequence (DNA): TGTGCCAGCAGCTTGTGGGCTAGCGGGACCTACGAGCAGTACTTC. The chain combines TRBV28 with TRBJ2-7, with 9 bases lining up with TRBD2. Trimming took 6 bases from V and 2 from J; bases not matched to a gene: 8. CDR1 and CDR2 (germline): MDHEN, SYDVKM. This CDR3 is built from 15 residues.

J is TRBJ1-1 and V is TRBV7-3; 7 bases agree with TRBD1. V shed 4 bases and J 0 bases; nucleotides not matched to a gene: 14. This CDR3 spans 18 amino acids. The V gene's germline CDR1 is SGHTA and CDR2 FQGTGA. Written as DNA, the CDR3 is TGTGCCAGCAGCTCGGATCCGGGACAGAGGGTAGTGAACACTGAAGCTTTCTTT. It translates to CASSSDPGQRVVNTEAFF.

The genes are TRBV29-1 and TRBJ2-1; a weak D match, TRBD1 (6 bases). The CDR3 runs 13 residues. Trimming took 7 bases from V and 8 from J, leaving 18 bases between them. CDR1 is SQVTM, CDR2 ANQGSEA, per germline. CDR3 residues: CSGRQAPSHEQFF. In DNA form, the CDR3 reads TGCAGCGGTCGACAGGCCCCTTCTCATGAGCAGTTCTTC.

The chain carries TRBV19 and TRBJ2-1, with D possibly matching TRBD1 (5 bases). The CDR3 totals 14 residues. Germline V gene sequence: CDR1 LNHDA, CDR2 SQIVND (reference sequence). V was clipped by 7 bases and J by 1 base, with 11 bases between them. CDR3 in amino acids: CASKGNPSYNEQFF. The CDR3 DNA follows: TGTGCCAGTAAGGGGAATCCATCCTACAATGAGCAGTTCTTC.

This clonotype was seen a handful of times. This chain joins TRBV28 and TRBJ2-7, with D possibly called TRBD1 or TRBD2 (5 bases each). V dropped 6 bases and J dropped 4 bases, with 16 bases sitting between them. The germline V gene encodes CDR1 MDHEN and CDR2 SYDVKM. The CDR3 is 14 amino acids. CDR3 DNA sequence: TGTGCCAGCAGCACGCCGGGGCGCGCTTACGAGCAGTACTTC. Amino acids: CASSTPGRAYEQYF.

J is TRBJ2-3 and V is TRBV7-4, with D possibly TRBD1 on 6 matching bases. The CDR3 consists of 16 residues. V was pared by 4 bases and J by 0 bases, with 14 bases between. CDR1 SGHVT and CDR2 SQSDAQ come from the germline V gene. The CDR3 spells CASSSQTGPSTDTQYF. The CDR3 region has the DNA TGTGCCAGCAGCTCGCAAACAGGGCCCAGCACAGATACGCAGTATTTT.

This clonotype came up a few times. The V and J genes are TRBV6-6 and TRBJ2-7; 7 positions match TRBD1. In germline, CDR1 is MNHNY, CDR2 SVGAGI (reference sequence). This CDR3 has 13 residues. V dropped 7 bases and J dropped 5; count of bases not matched to a gene: 8. As DNA, the CDR3 is TGTGCCAGCACCAAAGACAGGGTCAACGAGCAGTACTTC. Translation: CASTKDRVNEQYF.